The sequence of this T cell receptor (beta chain) was determined in a study of blood T cell repertoires in COVID-19. The CDR3 has 10 amino acids. V was trimmed by 0 bases and J by 8 bases, leaving 4 bases between them. Germline V gene sequence: CDR1 DFQATT, CDR2 SNEGSKA (reference sequence). Individuals drawn from under 30 US areas were about 18 to 90 years old. Sequencing used immunoSEQ multiplex PCR; TCRdb keeps in-frame clones, though not all of them. The table lists under 300,000 clones, around 82% of them singletons, with 3.4% in the top ten. The receptor was isolated from a man over 45 who had recovered from COVID-19. This chain connects TRBV20-1 to TRBJ1-2; D not certain. The sequencing input was PBMCs or T cells enriched from blood (not recorded which). The CDR3 region has the DNA TGCAGTGCTAGAGATCTGGGCTACACCTTC. It is translated as CSARDLGYTF.